A single sample gave rise to the 29 T cell receptor beta chains below, sequenced in a study of cytomegalovirus exposure and HLA in healthy donors. The study ran its PCR with 60 Vbeta and 13 Jbeta primers. Some clones are missing from TCRdb's copy, which holds only in-frame ones; the method was immunoSEQ multiplex PCR. Its listing shows roughly 41,000 clones. Sequencing used PBMCs. These receptors were obtained from a woman in her forties in good health and CMV-seronegative.

V gene TRBV4-3 combines with J gene TRBJ1-3, with D possibly being TRBD1 (5 bases). Germline-derived CDR1 and CDR2 are LGHNA and YSLEER. Trimming took 0 bases from V and 0 from J, leaving 12 bases between them. The CDR3 covers 17 residues. The CDR3 nucleotides read TGCGCCAGCAGCCAAGATCCAGGGCCCCCCTCTGGAAACACCATATATTTT. Its protein product is CASSQDPGPPSGNTIYF.

The chain employs TRBV9 and TRBJ2-1; 8 bases line up with TRBD1. The CDR3 sequence is 15 residues long. V trimming: 6 bases; J trimming: 2 bases; junction bases outside the gene matches: 7. Germline V lookup: CDR1 SGDLS, CDR2 YYNGEE. The CDR3 DNA reads TGTGCCAGCACCCCAACAGGGGGGACCTACAATGAGCAGTTCTTC. Its protein is CASTPTGGTYNEQFF.

As DNA, the CDR3 is TGTGCCAGCAGTTACTTAACACAGGGGGCCCTAGAGACCCAGTACTTC. Its translation is CASSYLTQGALETQYF. The gene calls are TRBV6-5 and TRBJ2-5; TRBD1 matches at 9 bases. The V gene end was trimmed by 1 base and the J gene end by 4 bases; junction bases not matched to a gene: 7. Per germline, CDR1 MNHEY and CDR2 SVGAGI. The CDR3 runs 16 residues.

The chain has TRBV7-2 and TRBJ2-4, with D unresolved. Between the trimmed V and J ends, which lost 1 base and 7 bases, there was a span of 8 bases. Germline loops: CDR1 SGHTA, CDR2 FQGNSA. The CDR3 extends over 13 amino acids. CDR3 in amino acids: CASSLGASNIQYF. CDR3 coding DNA: TGTGCCAGCAGCTTAGGAGCATCGAACATTCAGTACTTC.

V and J are TRBV18 and TRBJ2-7, with D unresolved. This CDR3 is 13 amino acids long. Germline CDR1 KGHSH, CDR2 LQKENI. Trimming took 3 bases from V and 1 from J, leaving 7 bases between them. CDR3 amino acids: CASSPTFSYEQYF. CDR3 nucleotides: TGTGCCAGCTCACCGACTTTTTCCTACGAGCAGTACTTC.

The V and J genes are TRBV5-1 and TRBJ1-2; 9 bases agree with TRBD1. The CDR3 is 16 residues long. Unmatched junction bases numbered 10, after V lost 3 bases and J lost 4 bases. In germline, CDR1 is SGHRS, CDR2 YFSETQ. In DNA form, the CDR3 reads TGCGCCAGCAGCTCTGGAACAGGGGGCAAGGGCTATGGCTACACCTTC. Protein: CASSSGTGGKGYGYTF.

The DNA for the CDR3 is TGCGCCAGCTCCGAAGGACAGGCCAATCAGCCCCAGCATTTT. The encoded protein is CASSEGQANQPQHF. The rearrangement links TRBV10-2 to TRBJ1-5; 7 bases align to TRBD1. Germline CDR1 is WSHSY and CDR2 is SAAADI. The CDR3 is made up of 14 amino acids. V dropped 8 bases and J dropped 3; count of bases not matched to a gene: 7.

The V gene is TRBV30, the J gene TRBJ2-3, with TRBD2 matching 7 bases. Germline-derived CDR1 and CDR2 are GTSNPN and SVGIG (reference sequence). The V and J ends lost 8 bases and 5 bases, in that order; junction bases with no gene match: 10. The CDR3 contains 13 residues. CDR3 bases: TGTGCCCGAGGGCAGCGGGAACGAGATACGCAGTATTTT. The encoded protein is CARGQRERDTQYF.

This chain connects TRBV5-6 to TRBJ1-1, with TRBD1 matching over 8 bases. Germline loops: CDR1 SGHDT, CDR2 YYEEEE. The CDR3 is 16 residues long. Trimming took 2 bases from V and 3 from J; bases not matched to a gene: 9. The CDR3 sequence: CASSLGQGLSYTEAFF. DNA for the CDR3: TGTGCCAGCAGCTTAGGACAGGGTCTGTCGTACACTGAAGCTTTCTTT.

The rearrangement uses TRBV28 and TRBJ1-5; maybe TRBD1 (6 bases). The CDR3 is 13 amino acids. Trimming left V 2 bases short and J 6 bases short, with 8 bases between. Germline loops: CDR1 MDHEN, CDR2 SYDVKM. The DNA for the CDR3 is TGTGCCAGCAGTTTAAACAGGGCTCAGCCCCAGCATTTT. It is translated as CASSLNRAQPQHF.

This chain links TRBV19 with TRBJ1-5, with TRBD1 matching 9 bases. The germline V gene encodes CDR1 LNHDA and CDR2 SQIVND (reference sequence). This CDR3 region has 15 residues. J was trimmed by 6 bases and V by 6 bases; bases with no gene match: 9. The CDR3 region has the DNA TGTGCCAGTAGCCAACAGGGGGCAAAGAGTCAGCCCCAGCATTTT. It codes for CASSQQGAKSQPQHF.

The CDR3 sequence is CASSIRAVAVQETQYF. CDR3 nucleotides: TGTGCCAGTAGTATACGAGCGGTGGCCGTCCAAGAGACCCAGTACTTC. V gene TRBV19 combines with J gene TRBJ2-5; tentatively, D is TRBD2 (5 bases). Germline V gene lookup returns CDR1 LNHDA and CDR2 SQIVND (reference sequence). CDR3 length: 16 amino acids. The germline V and J ends were trimmed by 2 bases and 1 base, with 14 bases remaining between them.

The chain uses TRBV2 and TRBJ1-5; perhaps TRBD1 as D (6 bases). The CDR3 length is 14 residues. V lost 2 bases and J lost 7, with 12 bases in between. Germline CDR1 is SNHLY and CDR2 is FYNNEI. The CDR3 loop reads CASSESYREQPQHF. CDR3 DNA sequence: TGTGCCAGCAGTGAATCGTACAGGGAGCAGCCCCAGCATTTT.

The V call is TRBV18, the J call TRBJ2-7; D is perhaps TRBD1 (5 bases). From germline, CDR1 is KGHSH and CDR2 LQKENI. Trimming took 1 base from V and 7 from J, leaving 11 bases between them. This CDR3 contains 13 residues. The CDR3 protein is CASSPQGAREQYF. Written as DNA, the CDR3 is TGTGCCAGCTCACCACAAGGGGCTCGGGAGCAGTACTTC.

The V and J genes are TRBV7-8 and TRBJ2-7, with D unresolved. The germline V gene has CDR1 SGHVS and CDR2 FQNEAQ. Trimming shortened V by 3 bases and J by 3 bases, and 9 bases separated the two germline ends. The CDR3 covers 13 residues. The CDR3 sequence: CASSFVRDYEQYF. The DNA for the CDR3 is TGTGCCAGCAGCTTCGTTCGAGACTACGAGCAGTACTTC.

V gene TRBV7-7 combines with J gene TRBJ2-5; 11 bases map to TRBD2. After removal of 4 bases from V and 1 base from J, the junction contained 2 bases not matched to a gene. Germline V lookup: CDR1 SSHAT, CDR2 FNYEAQ (reference sequence). The CDR3 consists of 15 residues. The CDR3 spells CASSWGTSGQETQYF. Here the CDR3 DNA reads TGTGCCAGCAGCTGGGGGACTAGCGGCCAAGAGACCCAGTACTTC.

V is TRBV28 and J is TRBJ2-7; D unresolved. Germline lookup yields CDR1 MDHEN and CDR2 SYDVKM. This CDR3 has 14 amino acids. Trimming took off 6 bases at V and 2 bases at J, with 14 bases between the two ends. The CDR3 nucleotides are TGTGCCAGCAGCCCGGCAGGTACAACCTACGAGCAGTACTTC. Translating it yields CASSPAGTTYEQYF. Full variable domain (rest looked up from reference TRBV28 and TRBJ2-7): DVKVTQSSRYLVKRTGEKVFLECVQDMDHENMFWYRQDPGLGLRLIYFSYDVKMKEKGDIPEGYSVSREKKERFSLILESASTNQTSMYLCASSPAGTTYEQYFGPGTRLTVT.

This chain joins TRBV7-9 and TRBJ2-3; TRBD1 agrees at 7 bases. CDR3 length: 15 residues. The germline V gene encodes CDR1 SEHNR and CDR2 FQNEAQ (reference sequence). Germline trimming cut 5 bases from V and 0 bases from J; bases unmatched to any gene: 5. The CDR3 reads CASSPQGVSTDTQYF. Written as DNA, the CDR3 is TGTGCCAGCAGCCCGCAGGGGGTTAGCACAGATACGCAGTATTTT.

The genes are TRBV14 and TRBJ2-1; 8 bases are a match to TRBD1. Unmatched junction bases numbered 7, after V lost 6 bases and J lost 3 bases. CDR1 is SGHDN, CDR2 FVKESK, per germline. CDR3 length: 15 residues. This CDR3 reads CASSPQGAGYNEQFF. CDR3 in DNA: TGTGCCAGCAGTCCCCAGGGGGCGGGCTACAATGAGCAGTTCTTC.

V gene TRBV7-2 combines with J gene TRBJ2-5, with 12 nucleotides matching TRBD2. J gave up 2 bases and V 4 bases, and 5 bases lay outside the gene matches. Germline lookup yields CDR1 SGHTA and CDR2 FQGNSA. The CDR3 contains 16 residues. CDR3 nucleotide sequence: TGTGCCAGCAGCTCCTCGACTAGCGGGGGACAAGAGACCCAGTACTTC. Amino acid sequence: CASSSSTSGGQETQYF.

J is TRBJ2-1 and V is TRBV6-6; D is ambiguous. The CDR3 loop spans 11 amino acids. Trimming pared 6 bases from V and 6 bases from J, leaving 6 bases between. Germline V gives CDR1 MNHNY, CDR2 SVGAGI (reference sequence). CDR3 sequence (DNA): TGTGCCAGCAGCCGCAGCAATGAGCAGTTCTTC. Amino acid sequence: CASSRSNEQFF.

This sequence joins TRBV18 and TRBJ1-1; D is uncertain. Germline V gene lookup returns CDR1 KGHSH and CDR2 LQKENI. The CDR3 consists of 13 residues. Trimming cost V 3 bases and J 6 bases, with 11 bases left between them. Here the CDR3 DNA reads TGTGCCAGCTCACCCTCTGGGCAGCCTGAAGCTTTCTTT. Translated, it gives CASSPSGQPEAFF. The whole variable domain, remainder taken from reference TRBV18 and TRBJ1-1, is NAGVMQNPRHLVRRRGQEARLRCSPMKGHSHVYWYRQLPEEGLKFMVYLQKENIIDESGMPKERFSAEFPKEGPSILRIQQVVRGDSAAYFCASSPSGQPEAFFGQGTRLTVV.

The chain is built from TRBV2 and TRBJ2-2; no reliable D call. CDR1 is SNHLY and CDR2 is FYNNEI in the germline V gene. V was cut by 7 bases and J by 2 bases, with 14 bases left in between. CDR3 length: 15 residues. The CDR3: CASNGNGLNTGELFF. CDR3 coding DNA: TGTGCCAGCAACGGCAACGGGTTAAACACCGGGGAGCTGTTTTTT.

V and J are TRBV10-3 and TRBJ2-1, with TRBD2 matching 11 bases. The CDR3 is made up of 14 amino acids. Germline assignment: CDR1 ENHRY and CDR2 SYGVKD. V was clipped by 10 bases and J by 6 bases; unmatched bases: 8. CDR3 sequence reads: CATSGTSGSNEQFF. The CDR3 DNA follows: TGTGCCACGTCTGGGACTAGCGGATCCAATGAGCAGTTCTTC.

The chain joins TRBV5-1 to TRBJ2-3; TRBD1 matches 10 bases. The CDR3 contains 15 residues. Germline CDR1 is SGHRS and CDR2 is YFSETQ. V lost 4 bases to trimming and J lost 3 bases; unmatched junction nucleotides: 5. In DNA, the CDR3 is TGCGCCAGCAGCACCGGACAGGGGGTTACAGATACGCAGTATTTT. Protein: CASSTGQGVTDTQYF.

The chain couples TRBV9 to TRBJ1-1; 7 bases fit TRBD1. V lost 3 bases to trimming and J lost 6 bases; unmatched junction nucleotides: 5. This CDR3 comprises 13 residues. Germline loops: CDR1 SGDLS, CDR2 YYNGEE. As DNA, the CDR3 is TGTGCCAGCAGCGGACAGGGTAGGGCTGAAGCTTTCTTT. It is translated as CASSGQGRAEAFF.

The chain uses TRBV7-2 and TRBJ2-7, with 12 bases aligning to TRBD2. After removal of 2 bases from V and 3 bases from J, the junction contained 2 bases not matched to a gene. The CDR3 loop spans 15 amino acids. Germline assignment: CDR1 SGHTA and CDR2 FQGNSA. CDR3 sequence: CASSLRTSGNYEQYF. CDR3 sequence (DNA): TGTGCCAGCAGCTTACGGACTAGCGGGAACTACGAGCAGTACTTC.

The rearrangement uses TRBV6-1 and TRBJ1-5; TRBD1 agrees at 7 bases. The CDR3 loop spans 15 amino acids. V trimming: 1 base; J trimming: 0 bases; junction bases outside the gene matches: 0. Germline V lookup: CDR1 MNHNS, CDR2 SASEGT. The chain's CDR3 is CASSEDRGSNQPQHF. CDR3 in DNA: TGTGCCAGCAGTGAAGACAGGGGTAGCAATCAGCCCCAGCATTTT.

The chain uses TRBV27 and TRBJ1-1; possibly TRBD1 for D (6 bases). Per germline, CDR1 MNHEY and CDR2 SMNVEV (reference sequence). V was clipped by 2 bases and J by 0 bases, with 10 bases between them. This CDR3 is 15 amino acids long. CDR3 sequence (DNA): TGTGCCAGCAGTTTACAGGGGACGGTGAACACTGAAGCTTTCTTT. It specifies CASSLQGTVNTEAFF.